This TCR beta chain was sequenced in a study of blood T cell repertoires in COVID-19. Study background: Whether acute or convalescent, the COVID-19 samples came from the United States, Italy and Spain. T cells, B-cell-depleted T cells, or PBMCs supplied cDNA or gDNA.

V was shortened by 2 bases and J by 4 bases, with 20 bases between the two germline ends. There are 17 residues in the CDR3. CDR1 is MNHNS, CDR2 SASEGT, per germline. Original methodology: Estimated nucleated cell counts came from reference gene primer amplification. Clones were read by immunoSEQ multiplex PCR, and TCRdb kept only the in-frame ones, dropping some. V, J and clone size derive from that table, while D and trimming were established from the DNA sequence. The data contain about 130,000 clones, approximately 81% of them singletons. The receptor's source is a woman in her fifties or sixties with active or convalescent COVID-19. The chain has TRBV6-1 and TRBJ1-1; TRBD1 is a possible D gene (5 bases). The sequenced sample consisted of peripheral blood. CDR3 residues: CASSEIRQRGIATEAFF. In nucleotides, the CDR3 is TGTGCCAGCAGTGAAATACGACAAAGGGGTATCGCCACTGAAGCTTTCTTT.